This T cell receptor (beta chain) was documented in a study of early T cells in non-severe SARS-CoV-2 infection. Findings and caveats of the study: Database matching using VDJdb favored anti-spike CD8 responses, with private and CD4 specificities left missing.

Germline-derived CDR1 and CDR2 are MNHEY and SMNVEV (reference sequence). The J segment lost 3 bases and the V segment lost 5 bases, leaving 3 bases of the junction unmatched. The length of the CDR3 is 14 residues. The sample holds a few counts of this clonotype. Antigen: not known. TCRdb passed the 5' RACE reads through MiXCR, listing each CDR3 protein once. The sample shows tens of thousands of distinct CDR3 sequences, more than 8.5% of them seen only once. This sequence was found in an adult who was a healthcare worker with PCR-confirmed SARS-CoV-2 infection or an uninfected control (not recorded which). This chain links TRBV27 with TRBJ1-1, with 10 bases aligning to TRBD1. The specimen was whole blood. CDR3 region: CASSQDRGDTEAFF. The CDR3, as DNA: TGTGCCAGCAGTCAGGACAGGGGGGACACTGAAGCTTTCTTT.